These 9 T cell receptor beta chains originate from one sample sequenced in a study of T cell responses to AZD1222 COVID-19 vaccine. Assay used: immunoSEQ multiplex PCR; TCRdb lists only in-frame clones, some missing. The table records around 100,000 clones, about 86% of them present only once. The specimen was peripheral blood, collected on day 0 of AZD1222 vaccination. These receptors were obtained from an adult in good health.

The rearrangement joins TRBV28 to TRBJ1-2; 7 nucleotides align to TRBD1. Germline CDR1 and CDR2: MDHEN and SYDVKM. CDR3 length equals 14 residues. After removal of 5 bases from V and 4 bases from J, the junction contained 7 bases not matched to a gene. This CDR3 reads CASSTGAVSYGYTF. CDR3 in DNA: TGTGCCAGCAGTACAGGGGCGGTCAGCTATGGCTACACCTTC.

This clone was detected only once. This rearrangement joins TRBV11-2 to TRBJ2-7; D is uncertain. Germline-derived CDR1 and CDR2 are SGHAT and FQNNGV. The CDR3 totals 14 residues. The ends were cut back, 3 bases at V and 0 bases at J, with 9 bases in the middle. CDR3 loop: CASSFGPFSYEQYF. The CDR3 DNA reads TGTGCCAGCAGCTTCGGGCCATTCTCCTACGAGCAGTACTTC.

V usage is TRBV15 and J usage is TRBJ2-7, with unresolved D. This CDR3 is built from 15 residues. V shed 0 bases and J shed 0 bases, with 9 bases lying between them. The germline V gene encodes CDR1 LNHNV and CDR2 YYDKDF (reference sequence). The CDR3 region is CATSREKVTSYEQYF. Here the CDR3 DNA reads TGTGCCACCAGCAGAGAGAAGGTTACCTCCTACGAGCAGTACTTC.

CDR3 loop: CASSLGSSGRAADTQYF. The CDR3 DNA sequence: TGTGCCAGCAGTCTTGGGTCTAGCGGGAGGGCCGCAGATACGCAGTATTTT. The chain has TRBV27 and TRBJ2-3, with 12 bases aligning to TRBD2. Germline lookup yields CDR1 MNHEY and CDR2 SMNVEV (reference sequence). After removal of 5 bases from V and 4 bases from J, the junction contained 10 bases not matched to a gene. CDR3 size: 17 residues.

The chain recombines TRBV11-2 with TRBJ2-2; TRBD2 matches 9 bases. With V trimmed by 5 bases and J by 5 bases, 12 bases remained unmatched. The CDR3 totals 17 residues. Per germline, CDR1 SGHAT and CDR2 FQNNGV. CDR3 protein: CASSPLLAGDETGELFF. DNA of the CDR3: TGTGCCAGCAGCCCCTTACTAGCGGGCGACGAGACCGGGGAGCTGTTTTTT.

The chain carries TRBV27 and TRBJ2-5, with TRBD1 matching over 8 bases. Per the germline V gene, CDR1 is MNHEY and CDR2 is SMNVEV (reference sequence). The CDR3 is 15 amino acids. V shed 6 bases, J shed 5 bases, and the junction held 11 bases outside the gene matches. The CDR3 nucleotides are TGTGCCAGCAGGATGACAGGGGCCAATGGGGAGACCCAGTACTTC. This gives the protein CASRMTGANGETQYF.

The CDR3 spells CASTQSRDHGGYTF. CDR3 bases: TGTGCCAGCACCCAATCGCGGGACCATGGGGGCTACACCTTC. The chain recombines TRBV27 with TRBJ1-2, with TRBD1 as a possible D gene (5 bases). Trimming took 7 bases from V and 8 from J, leaving 20 bases between them. Per the germline V gene, CDR1 is MNHEY and CDR2 is SMNVEV (reference sequence). The CDR3 runs to 14 residues.

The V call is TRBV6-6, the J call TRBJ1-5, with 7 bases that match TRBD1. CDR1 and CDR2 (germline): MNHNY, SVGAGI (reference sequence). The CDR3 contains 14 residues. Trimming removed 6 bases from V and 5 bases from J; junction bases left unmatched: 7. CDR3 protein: CASSSDREYQPQHF. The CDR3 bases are TGTGCCAGCAGCTCTGACAGGGAGTATCAGCCCCAGCATTTT.

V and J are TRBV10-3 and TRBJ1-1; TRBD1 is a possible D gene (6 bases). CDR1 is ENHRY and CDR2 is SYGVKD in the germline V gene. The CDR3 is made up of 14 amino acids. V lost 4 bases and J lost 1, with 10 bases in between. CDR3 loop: CAISGGPQNTEAFF. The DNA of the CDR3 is TGTGCCATCAGTGGGGGGCCCCAGAACACTGAAGCTTTCTTT.